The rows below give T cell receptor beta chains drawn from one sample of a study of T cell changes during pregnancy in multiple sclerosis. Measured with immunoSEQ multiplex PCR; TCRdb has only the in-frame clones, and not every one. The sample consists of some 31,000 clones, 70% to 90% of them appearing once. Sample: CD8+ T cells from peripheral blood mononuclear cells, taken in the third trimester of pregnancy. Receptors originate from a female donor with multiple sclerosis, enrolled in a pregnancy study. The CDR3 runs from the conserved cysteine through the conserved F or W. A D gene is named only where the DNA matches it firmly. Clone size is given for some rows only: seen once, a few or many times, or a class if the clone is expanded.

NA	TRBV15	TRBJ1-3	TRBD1	TGTGCCACCAGCAGAGATCCTTTTCAGGGGGAGGCTGGAAACACCATATATTTT	CATSRDPFQGEAGNTIYF
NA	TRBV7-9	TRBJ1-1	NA	TGTGCCAGCAGCACACGGGACAAAGTTTCCGAGCCAAACACTGAAGCTTTCTTT	CASSTRDKVSEPNTEAFF
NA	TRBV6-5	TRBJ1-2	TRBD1	TGTGCCAGCAGGCGGGACAGCGGATATGGCTACACCTTC	CASRRDSGYGYTF
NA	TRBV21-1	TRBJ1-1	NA	TGTGCCAGCACCCTCCCCGGATCCAGGGGGTTCACTGAAGCTTTCTTT	CASTLPGSRGFTEAFF
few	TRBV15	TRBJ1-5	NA	TGTGCCACCAGCAGAGAAGATTGGGGGACTCGGCATTTT	CATSREDWGTRHF
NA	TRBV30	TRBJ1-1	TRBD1	TGTGCCTGGATTTTGGGCCCGGGACAGGGGGCGCCTGAAGCTTTCTTT	CAWILGPGQGAPEAFF
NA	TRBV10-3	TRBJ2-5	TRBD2	TGTGCCATCAGTGAGTCACCCCTAGCGGGGGCGGAGACCCAGTACTTC	CAISESPLAGAETQYF
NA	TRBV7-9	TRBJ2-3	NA	TGTGCCACGGCGGCGTGGGGGGATTTGGATACGCAGTATTTT	CATAAWGDLDTQYF
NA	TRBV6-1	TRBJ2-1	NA	TGTGCCAGCAGTGAAAACTCCTTCTCCTACAATGAGCAGTTCTTC	CASSENSFSYNEQFF
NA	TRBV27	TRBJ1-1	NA	TGTGCCAGCAGTTTCCGGGGAGGAATGAACACTGAAGCTTTCTTT	CASSFRGGMNTEAFF
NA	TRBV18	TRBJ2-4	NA	TGTGCCAGCTCACCACTTAAGGGGGCCAAAAACATTCAGTACTTC	CASSPLKGAKNIQYF
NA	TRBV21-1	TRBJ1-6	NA	TGTGCCAGCAGACCACCTCGGGGGAATTCACCCCTCCACTTT	CASRPPRGNSPLHF
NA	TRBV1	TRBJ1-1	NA	TGCACCAGCAGCCACCTCCGGGGGACAGGGGACAAAGCCATATACACTGAAGCTTTCTTT	CTSSHLRGTGDKAIYTEAFF
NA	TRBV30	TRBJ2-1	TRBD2	TGTGCCTGGAGCCTTTTAACTAGCGGAATCGACAATGAGCAGTTCTTC	CAWSLLTSGIDNEQFF
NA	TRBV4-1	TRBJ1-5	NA	TGCGCCAGCAGCCCGTCGACAGTTTATAGCAATCAGCCCCAGCATTTT	CASSPSTVYSNQPQHF
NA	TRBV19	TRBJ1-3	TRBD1	TGTGCCAGTAGTCCCCAGGGGGCGGTCGGAAACACCATATATTTT	CASSPQGAVGNTIYF
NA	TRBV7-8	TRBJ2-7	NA	TGTGCCAGCAGCTTAGCCCCGGGCCAGGGCTACGAGCAGTACTTC	CASSLAPGQGYEQYF
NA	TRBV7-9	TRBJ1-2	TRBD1	TGTGCCAGCAGCTTACTCGGACAGGGGTACTATGGCTACACCTTC	CASSLLGQGYYGYTF
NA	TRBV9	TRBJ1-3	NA	TGTGCCAGCAGCGTAGAAGTAGCTGGAAACACCATATATTTT	CASSVEVAGNTIYF
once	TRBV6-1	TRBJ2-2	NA	TGTGCCAGCAGTAACTATCTTACCGGGGAGCTGTTTTTT	CASSNYLTGELFF
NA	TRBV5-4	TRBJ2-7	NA	TGTGCCAGCAGCTTGTCTAGGAACGAGCAGTACTTC	CASSLSRNEQYF
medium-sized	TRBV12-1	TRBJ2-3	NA	TGTGCCAGCAATTTGGGACTAGCGGGAACCTATTTT	CASNLGLAGTYF